The clone carrying this T cell receptor (beta chain) was recorded at least ten times. The PBMCs were taken from roughly 10 ml of fresh peripheral blood. The authors amplified TCR beta CDR3 regions from RNA transcripts. HTBI-primed RT-PCR formed the first round, and a multiplex PCR formed the second. TCRdb re-called the multiplex PCR reads through MiXCR, storing one row per CDR3 protein. Here the sample spans hundreds of thousands of distinct CDR3 sequences, around 21% being singletons. This entry belongs to a study of Graves' ophthalmopathy and Graves' hyperthyroidism. The sequenced sample was peripheral blood. The TCR sequence derives from a woman aged 18-30 years with stable Graves' hyperthyroidism.

Written as DNA, the CDR3 is TGTGCCAGCAGCCCCAGCTCCGGGCCCCACATTAGCCAGTACTTC. Translation: CASSPSSGPHISQYF. The chain has TRBV7-9 and TRBJ2-5; D uncertain. Germline CDR1 SEHNR, CDR2 FQNEAQ (reference sequence). Trimming removed 5 bases from V and 10 bases from J, with 23 bases in between. The CDR3 spans 15 residues.